This T cell receptor beta chain stems from a study of cytomegalovirus exposure and HLA in healthy donors. Study results and limitations: In a later analysis, specific HLA alleles were associated with more than 15,000 TCR beta sequences at a 0.05 false discovery rate. Among the most significant clusters, several appeared linked to common viral pathogens in a later analysis. As a later analysis showed, a missense DCLRE1C variant was linked to trimming of TCR beta V- and J-genes.

V shed 4 bases and J shed 0 bases, with 12 bases lying between them. Per germline, CDR1 MNHEY and CDR2 SMNVEV (reference sequence). This CDR3 is built from 15 residues. PCR amplification relied on 60 Vbeta primers (plus 13 Jbeta primers). The repertoire was sequenced with immunoSEQ multiplex PCR; TCRdb's copy has only in-frame clones and lacks some. Among 100,000 or so clones, 75% to 85% were seen once, and the ten largest hold about 4%. Note on this clone: The antigen remains unidentified.

The receptor comes from a woman aged 45-65 years in good health and CMV-seropositive. The chain uses TRBV27 and TRBJ1-1; possibly TRBD1 for D (6 bases). The sequenced sample was PBMCs. CDR3 DNA: TGTGCCAGCAGTTGGACAGTTTCCATGAACACTGAAGCTTTCTTT. It yields the protein CASSWTVSMNTEAFF.